This entry lists 17 T cell receptor beta chains sequenced from one sample in a study of CD8+CD57+ T cells in acquired aplastic anemia. Patients selected for sequencing had displayed CD8+CD57+ cell expansion by flow cytometry. Genomic DNA provided the template from which TCR beta VDJ and CDR3 profiles were obtained. TCRdb re-analysed the reads in MiXCR, keeping a single row per CDR3 protein. The sample has roughly 180,000 distinct CDR3 sequences; almost 50% are singletons. The sample comprised sorted CD4+, CD8+, or CD8+CD57+ T cells (not recorded which) from PBMCs. These receptors all come from a human donor with aplastic anemia.

This clonotype was recorded at least ten times. In DNA form, the CDR3 reads TGTGCCAGCAGCGTAGGTGGACAGGCTAGTTCACCCCTCCACTTT. Translation gives CASSVGGQASSPLHF. The V gene is TRBV9, the J gene TRBJ1-6; TRBD1 aligns across 7 bases. CDR3 length: 15 residues. Germline values: CDR1 SGDLS, CDR2 YYNGEE. Losses at the gene ends were 0 bases for V and 9 bases for J; bases not matched to a gene: 6.

This clonotype was seen many times. The V call is TRBV12-3 or TRBV12-4, the J call TRBJ2-7; weak D call: TRBD1 (5 bases). The CDR3 sequence is 13 residues long. V was clipped by 8 bases and J by 5 bases, with 16 bases between them. CDR3 residues: CASSPSPGNEQYF. DNA of the CDR3: TGTGCCAGCTCCCCCTCGCCAGGGAACGAGCAGTACTTC.

V usage is TRBV20-1 and J usage is TRBJ1-1; 9 nucleotides align to TRBD1. Germline trimming cut 3 bases from V and 3 bases from J; bases unmatched to any gene: 5. The CDR3 sequence is 14 residues long. CDR1 and CDR2 from the germline V gene are DFQATT and SNEGSKA (reference sequence). The CDR3 region has the DNA TGCAGTGCTAGCCCGACAGGGGGGTACACTGAAGCTTTCTTT. It is translated as CSASPTGGYTEAFF.

This clonotype was detected only once. This clone may be a read error of a much larger clone one base away. The missing conserved phenylalanine or tryptophan at the end of this CDR3 makes a read error likely. This chain connects TRBV6-5 to TRBJ2-5; 9 positions agree with TRBD2. This CDR3 is 17 amino acids long. V lost 4 bases to trimming and J lost 2 bases; unmatched junction nucleotides: 11. CDR1 is MNHEY, CDR2 SVGAGI, per germline. CDR3 loop: CASSSNRRLAAQETQYS. Written as DNA, the CDR3 is TGTGCCAGCAGTTCAAATCGCCGACTAGCGGCACAAGAGACCCAGTACTCC.

Written as DNA, the CDR3 is TGTGCCAGCAGCTTAATGGTGTATGGGGCCAACGTCCTGACTTTC. Residues: CASSLMVYGANVLTF. The chain employs TRBV7-2 and TRBJ2-6; D gene ambiguous. CDR1 and CDR2 from the germline V gene are SGHTA and FQGNSA. The V end was cut by 2 bases, the J end by 3 bases, with 8 bases between. The CDR3 contains 15 residues. Complete variable domain (other parts from reference TRBV7-2 and TRBJ2-6): GAGVSQSPSNKVTEKGKDVELRCDPISGHTALYWYRQSLGQGLEFLIYFQGNSAPDKSGLPSDRFSAERTGGSVSTLTIQRTQQEDSAVYLCASSLMVYGANVLTFGAGSRLTVL.

This clonotype was counted at least ten times. This chain connects TRBV20-1 to TRBJ1-4; maybe TRBD1 (6 bases). The CDR3 covers 13 residues. CDR1 and CDR2 (germline): DFQATT, SNEGSKA (reference sequence). The CDR3 loop is CAGSSGGGEKLFF. The CDR3 region has the DNA TGCGCCGGGTCTTCCGGGGGCGGGGAAAAACTGTTTTTT.

V is TRBV30 and J is TRBJ2-7; perhaps TRBD2 as D (6 bases). The V and J ends lost 0 bases and 1 base respectively, with 19 bases between them. The germline CDR1 and CDR2 sequences are GTSNPN and SVGIG (reference sequence). The CDR3 extends over 17 amino acids. CDR3: CAWSVDFGGLQSYEQYF. The CDR3 DNA reads TGTGCCTGGAGTGTAGACTTTGGGGGACTCCAATCCTACGAGCAGTACTTC.

This clonotype appeared many times. V gene TRBV20-1 combines with J gene TRBJ1-3; no firm D call. There are 13 residues in the CDR3. Germline CDR1 DFQATT, CDR2 SNEGSKA (reference sequence). The V and J ends lost 0 bases and 0 bases respectively, with 3 bases between them. The DNA for the CDR3 is TGCAGTGCTAGAGAAGTCTCTGGAAACACCATATATTTT. This translates into CSAREVSGNTIYF.

The rearrangement uses TRBV11-2 and TRBJ2-1, with unresolved D. Germline loops: CDR1 SGHAT, CDR2 FQNNGV. The CDR3 runs to 13 residues. Trimming cost V 7 bases and J 7 bases, with 14 bases left between them. The CDR3 nucleotides read TGTGCCAGCAACCGCGACCTGGGAAATGAGCAGTTCTTC. Translated: CASNRDLGNEQFF.

The chain couples TRBV11-2 to TRBJ2-1; TRBD2 matches 11 bases. This CDR3 is 16 amino acids long. Germline V gene lookup returns CDR1 SGHAT and CDR2 FQNNGV. V lost 5 bases to trimming and J lost 1 base; unmatched junction nucleotides: 4. The CDR3 sequence: CASSRLAGHSYNEQFF. The CDR3 DNA reads as TGTGCCAGCAGCCGACTAGCGGGGCATTCCTACAATGAGCAGTTCTTC.

In its sample, this clonotype was seen a few times. This chain uses TRBV28 with TRBJ1-1; D gene uncertain. V lost 7 bases and J lost 3, with 12 bases in between. This CDR3 is built from 13 residues. Germline V gene sequence: CDR1 MDHEN, CDR2 SYDVKM. CDR3 region: CASTKGGHTEAFF. CDR3 sequence (DNA): TGTGCCAGCACCAAAGGAGGCCACACTGAAGCTTTCTTT. The whole variable domain, filled in from reference TRBV28 and TRBJ1-1, reads DVKVTQSSRYLVKRTGEKVFLECVQDMDHENMFWYRQDPGLGLRLIYFSYDVKMKEKGDIPEGYSVSREKKERFSLILESASTNQTSMYLCASTKGGHTEAFFGQGTRLTVV.

V is TRBV29-1 and J is TRBJ1-1; D perhaps matches TRBD1 (5 bases). This CDR3 has 13 amino acids. Germline V gene data show CDR1 as SQVTM and CDR2 as ANQGSEA. V was pared by 2 bases and J by 9 bases, with 16 bases between. The CDR3 DNA follows: TGCAGCGTTGAAAGACAGACGCCGAGGCAAGCTTTCTTT. It translates to CSVERQTPRQAFF.

This clonotype was found many times. The chain carries TRBV6-1 and TRBJ1-6, with TRBD1 identical over 7 bases. The V gene end was trimmed by 5 bases and the J gene end by 14 bases; junction bases not matched to a gene: 15. The CDR3 has 15 residues. CDR1 and CDR2 (germline): MNHNS, SASEGT. The chain's CDR3 is CASSTDPTGPTSLHF. CDR3 in DNA: TGTGCCAGCAGTACCGATCCGACAGGGCCCACCTCCCTCCACTTT.

The chain has TRBV29-1 and TRBJ2-5; 10 positions agree with TRBD2. The CDR3 contains 15 residues. Trimming at V came to 6 bases and at J to 4 bases, leaving 11 bases not matched to a gene. Germline values: CDR1 SQVTM, CDR2 ANQGSEA. The DNA of the CDR3 is TGCAGCGTACTACTATTAGCGGGAGGAGGAGAGACCCAGTACTTC. Encoded protein: CSVLLLAGGGETQYF.

The chain is built from TRBV20-1 and TRBJ2-5; 8 bases fit TRBD2. Germline V lookup: CDR1 DFQATT, CDR2 SNEGSKA (reference sequence). This CDR3 has 15 amino acids. V was pared by 0 bases and J by 2 bases, with 5 bases of the junction left unmatched. DNA of the CDR3: TGCAGTGCTAGAGATGGACAGCGGGGGCAAGAGACCCAGTACTTC. Its protein is CSARDGQRGQETQYF.

V usage is TRBV5-6 and J usage is TRBJ2-7; D gene uncertain. The germline CDR1 and CDR2 sequences are SGHDT and YYEEEE. The length of the CDR3 is 13 residues. Trimming took 4 bases from V and 0 from J, leaving 8 bases between them. The CDR3: CASSHESSYEQYF. The CDR3 nucleotides read TGTGCCAGCAGCCATGAGAGCTCCTACGAGCAGTACTTC.

This clonotype was observed at least ten times. This chain joins TRBV15 and TRBJ2-3; 10 nucleotides align to TRBD2. Germline V gene sequence: CDR1 LNHNV, CDR2 YYDKDF (reference sequence). V lost 9 bases, J lost 6 bases, and 6 bases stayed unmatched. The CDR3 runs to 13 residues. The CDR3 protein is CATRGTSEDTQYF. In DNA form, the CDR3 reads TGTGCCACACGAGGGACTAGCGAGGATACGCAGTATTTT.